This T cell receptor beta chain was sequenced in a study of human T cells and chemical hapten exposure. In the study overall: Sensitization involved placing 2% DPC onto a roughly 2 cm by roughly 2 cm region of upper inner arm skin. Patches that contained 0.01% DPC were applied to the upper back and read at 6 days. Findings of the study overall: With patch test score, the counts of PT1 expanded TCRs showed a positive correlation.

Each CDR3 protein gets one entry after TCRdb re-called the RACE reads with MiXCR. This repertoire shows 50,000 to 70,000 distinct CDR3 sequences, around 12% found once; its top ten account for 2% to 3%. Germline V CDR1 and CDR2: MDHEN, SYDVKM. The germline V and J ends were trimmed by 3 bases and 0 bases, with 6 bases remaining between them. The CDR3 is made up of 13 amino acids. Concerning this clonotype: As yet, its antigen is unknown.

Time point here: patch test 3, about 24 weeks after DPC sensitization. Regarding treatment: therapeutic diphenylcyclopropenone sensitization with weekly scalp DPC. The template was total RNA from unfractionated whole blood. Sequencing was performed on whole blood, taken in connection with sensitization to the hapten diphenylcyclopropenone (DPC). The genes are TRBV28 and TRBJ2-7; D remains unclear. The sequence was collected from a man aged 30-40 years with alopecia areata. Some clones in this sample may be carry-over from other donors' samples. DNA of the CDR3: TGTGCCAGCAGTTTCCCCCTCTCCTACGAGCAGTACTTC. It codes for CASSFPLSYEQYF.